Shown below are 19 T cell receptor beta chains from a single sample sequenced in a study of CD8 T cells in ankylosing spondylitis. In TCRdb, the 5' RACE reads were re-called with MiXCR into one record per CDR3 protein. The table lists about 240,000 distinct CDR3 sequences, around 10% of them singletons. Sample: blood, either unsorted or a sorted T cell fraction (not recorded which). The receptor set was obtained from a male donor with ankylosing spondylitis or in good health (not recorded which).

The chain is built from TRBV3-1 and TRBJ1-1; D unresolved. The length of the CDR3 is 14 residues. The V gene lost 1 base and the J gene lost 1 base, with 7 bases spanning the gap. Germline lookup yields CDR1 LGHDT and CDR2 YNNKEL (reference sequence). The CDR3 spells CASSQVDPNTEAFF. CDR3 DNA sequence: TGTGCCAGCAGCCAAGTAGATCCGAACACTGAAGCTTTCTTT. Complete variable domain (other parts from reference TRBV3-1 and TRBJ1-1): DTAVSQTPKYLVTQMGNDKSIKCEQNLGHDTMYWYKQDSKKFLKIMFSYNNKELIINETVPNRFSPKSPDKAHLNLHINSLELGDSAVYFCASSQVDPNTEAFFGQGTRLTVV.

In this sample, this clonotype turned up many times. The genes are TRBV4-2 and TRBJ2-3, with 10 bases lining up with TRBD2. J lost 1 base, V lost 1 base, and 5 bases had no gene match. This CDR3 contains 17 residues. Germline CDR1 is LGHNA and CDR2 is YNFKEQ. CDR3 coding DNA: TGTGCCAGCAGCCAAGGTGGGCTAGCGGGGGGCACAGATACGCAGTATTTT. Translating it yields CASSQGGLAGGTDTQYF.

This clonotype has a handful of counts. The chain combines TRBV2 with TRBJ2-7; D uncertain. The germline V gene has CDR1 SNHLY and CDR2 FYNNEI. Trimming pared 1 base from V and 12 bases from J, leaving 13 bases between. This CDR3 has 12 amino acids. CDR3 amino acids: CASSEVWAKPYF. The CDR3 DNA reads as TGTGCCAGCAGTGAAGTGTGGGCGAAGCCGTACTTC.

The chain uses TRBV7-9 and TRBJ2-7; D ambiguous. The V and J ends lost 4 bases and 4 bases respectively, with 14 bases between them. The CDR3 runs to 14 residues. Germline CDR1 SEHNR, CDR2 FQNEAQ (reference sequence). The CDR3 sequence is CASSYSAVQYEQYF. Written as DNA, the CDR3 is TGTGCCAGCAGCTACAGCGCAGTACAGTACGAGCAGTACTTC. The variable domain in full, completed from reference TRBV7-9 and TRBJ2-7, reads DTGVSQNPRHKITKRGQNVTFRCDPISEHNRLYWYRQTLGQGPEFLTYFQNEAQLEKSRLLSDRFSAERPKGSFSTLEIQRTEQGDSAMYLCASSYSAVQYEQYFGPGTRLTVT.

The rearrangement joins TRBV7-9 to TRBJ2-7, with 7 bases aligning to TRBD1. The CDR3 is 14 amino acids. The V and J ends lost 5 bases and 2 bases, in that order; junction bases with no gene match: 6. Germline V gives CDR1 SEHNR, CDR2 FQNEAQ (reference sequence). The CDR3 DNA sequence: TGTGCCAGCAGCATAAGACAGGGTCCCTACGAGCAGTACTTC. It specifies CASSIRQGPYEQYF.

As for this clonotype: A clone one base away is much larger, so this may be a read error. The CDR3 sequence: CASSLEFAGEPFF. The CDR3 coding sequence is TGCGCCAGCAGCTTGGAGTTCGCCGGGGAGCCGTTTTTT. This sequence joins TRBV5-1 and TRBJ2-2; possibly TRBD2 for D (5 bases). Per germline, CDR1 SGHRS and CDR2 YFSETQ. The CDR3 is made up of 13 amino acids.

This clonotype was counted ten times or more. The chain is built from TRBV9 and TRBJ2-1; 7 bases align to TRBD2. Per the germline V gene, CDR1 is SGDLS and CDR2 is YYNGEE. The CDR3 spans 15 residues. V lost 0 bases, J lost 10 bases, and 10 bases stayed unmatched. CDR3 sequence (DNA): TGTGCCAGCAGCGTAGTTGGCGGGAGCGGAGAGGAGCAGTTCTTC. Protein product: CASSVVGGSGEEQFF.

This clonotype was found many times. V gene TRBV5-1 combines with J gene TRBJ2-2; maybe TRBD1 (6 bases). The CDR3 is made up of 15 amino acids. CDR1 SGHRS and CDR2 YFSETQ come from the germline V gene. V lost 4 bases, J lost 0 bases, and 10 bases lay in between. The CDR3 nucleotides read TGCGCCAGCAGCCTGTGGGACACGAACACCGGGGAGCTGTTTTTT. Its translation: CASSLWDTNTGELFF.

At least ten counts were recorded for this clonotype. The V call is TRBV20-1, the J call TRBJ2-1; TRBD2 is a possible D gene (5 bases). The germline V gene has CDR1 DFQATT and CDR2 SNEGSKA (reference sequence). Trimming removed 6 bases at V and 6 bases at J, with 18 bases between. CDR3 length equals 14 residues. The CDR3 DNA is TGCAGTGCCGCGGCTAGCAACTTAGTCAATGAGCAGTTCTTC. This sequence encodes CSAAASNLVNEQFF.

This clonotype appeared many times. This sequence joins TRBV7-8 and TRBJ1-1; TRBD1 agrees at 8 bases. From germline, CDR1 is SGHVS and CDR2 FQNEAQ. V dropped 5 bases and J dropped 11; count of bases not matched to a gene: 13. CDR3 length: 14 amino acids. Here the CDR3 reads CASSMRTGKELAFF. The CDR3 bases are TGTGCCAGCAGCATGAGGACAGGGAAGGAACTTGCTTTCTTT.

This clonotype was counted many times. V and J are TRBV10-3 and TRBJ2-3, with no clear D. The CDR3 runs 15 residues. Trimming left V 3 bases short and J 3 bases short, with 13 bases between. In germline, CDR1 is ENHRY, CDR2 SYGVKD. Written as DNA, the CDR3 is TGTGCCATCAGTGAAGCACCCGGCGAAACAGATACGCAGTATTTT. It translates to CAISEAPGETDTQYF.

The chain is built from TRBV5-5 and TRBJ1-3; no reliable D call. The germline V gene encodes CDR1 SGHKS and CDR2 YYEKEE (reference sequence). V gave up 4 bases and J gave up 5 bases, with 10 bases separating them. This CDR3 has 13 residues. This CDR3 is CASSLEERNTIYF. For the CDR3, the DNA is TGTGCCAGCAGCCTAGAGGAGCGAAACACCATATATTTT.

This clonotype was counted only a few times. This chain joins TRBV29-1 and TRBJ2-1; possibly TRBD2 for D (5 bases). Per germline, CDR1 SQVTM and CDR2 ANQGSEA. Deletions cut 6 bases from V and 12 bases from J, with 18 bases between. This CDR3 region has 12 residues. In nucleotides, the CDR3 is TGCAGCGTCGGGGTACTGGGTTGGGGGCAGTTCTTC. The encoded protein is CSVGVLGWGQFF.

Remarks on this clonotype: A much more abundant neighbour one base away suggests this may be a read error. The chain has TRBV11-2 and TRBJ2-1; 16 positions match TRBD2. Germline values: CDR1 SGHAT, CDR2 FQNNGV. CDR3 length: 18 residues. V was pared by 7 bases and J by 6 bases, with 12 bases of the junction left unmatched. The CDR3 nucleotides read TGTGCCAGCAACTTCTGGTTGGGGACTAGCGGGAGGGTCAATGAGCAGTTCTTC. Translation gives CASNFWLGTSGRVNEQFF.

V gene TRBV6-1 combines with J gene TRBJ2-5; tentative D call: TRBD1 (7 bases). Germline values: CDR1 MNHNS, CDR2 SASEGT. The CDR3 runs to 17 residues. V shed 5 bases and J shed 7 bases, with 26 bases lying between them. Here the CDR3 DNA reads TGTGCCAGCAGTCGCAGGGGGGTCCAGGGCCTTCAGGGGACCCAGTACTTC. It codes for CASSRRGVQGLQGTQYF.

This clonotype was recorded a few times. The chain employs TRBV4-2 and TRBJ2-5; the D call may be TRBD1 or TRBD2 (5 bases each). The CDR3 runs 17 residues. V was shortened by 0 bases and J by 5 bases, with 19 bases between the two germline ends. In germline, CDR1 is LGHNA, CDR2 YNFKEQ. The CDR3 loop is CASSQDSQRRDGETQYF. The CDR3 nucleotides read TGTGCCAGCAGCCAAGATTCCCAAAGACGGGACGGGGAGACCCAGTACTTC.

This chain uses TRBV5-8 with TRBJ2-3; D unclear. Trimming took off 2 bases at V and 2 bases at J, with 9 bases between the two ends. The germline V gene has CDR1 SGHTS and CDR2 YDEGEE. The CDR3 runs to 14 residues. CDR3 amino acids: CASSFLLDTDTQYF. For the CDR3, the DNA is TGTGCCAGCAGCTTCCTTTTAGACACAGATACGCAGTATTTT.

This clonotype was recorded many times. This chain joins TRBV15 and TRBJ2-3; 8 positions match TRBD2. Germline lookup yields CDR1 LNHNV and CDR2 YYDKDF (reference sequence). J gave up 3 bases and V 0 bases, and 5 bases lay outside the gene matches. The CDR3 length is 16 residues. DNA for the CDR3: TGTGCCACCAGCAGAGACGAGCGGGAGCGAACAGATACGCAGTATTTT. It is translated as CATSRDERERTDTQYF.

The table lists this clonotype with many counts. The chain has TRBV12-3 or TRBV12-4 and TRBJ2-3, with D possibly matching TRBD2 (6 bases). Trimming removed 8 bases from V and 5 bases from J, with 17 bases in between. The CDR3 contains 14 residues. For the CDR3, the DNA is TGTGCCAGCTCACAAAGTTCGCGGGGAGATACGCAGTATTTT. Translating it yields CASSQSSRGDTQYF.